The clone carrying this T cell receptor beta chain showed up just once. Its matching antigen is unknown. While the first cohort had fewer than 850 subjects, the donors belonged to the separate validation cohort of about 120 subjects. Sequencing was performed with immunoSEQ multiplex PCR; in TCRdb, only in-frame clones are kept and a portion is missing. The data show approximately 170,000 clones, 84% seen once. This sample was taken from a study of cytomegalovirus exposure and HLA in healthy donors. Study-wide context: According to later analysis, the same platform produced the 130 or so validation and approximately 630 first-cohort repertoires.

This CDR3 region has 15 residues. CDR1 and CDR2 (germline): SGHTA, FQGNSA. Unmatched junction bases numbered 5, after V lost 5 bases and J lost 0 bases. Study-level points and caveats: The authors enumerated roughly 180 TCR beta chains as linked to cytomegalovirus.

Sequenced material: PBMCs. The origin of this receptor is a man aged 30 to 39 in good health and CMV-seropositive. This sequence joins TRBV7-2 and TRBJ2-3; 7 positions agree with TRBD2. Here the CDR3 DNA reads TGTGCCAGCAGCCCGGACGGGGGGAGCACAGATACGCAGTATTTT. This sequence encodes CASSPDGGSTDTQYF.